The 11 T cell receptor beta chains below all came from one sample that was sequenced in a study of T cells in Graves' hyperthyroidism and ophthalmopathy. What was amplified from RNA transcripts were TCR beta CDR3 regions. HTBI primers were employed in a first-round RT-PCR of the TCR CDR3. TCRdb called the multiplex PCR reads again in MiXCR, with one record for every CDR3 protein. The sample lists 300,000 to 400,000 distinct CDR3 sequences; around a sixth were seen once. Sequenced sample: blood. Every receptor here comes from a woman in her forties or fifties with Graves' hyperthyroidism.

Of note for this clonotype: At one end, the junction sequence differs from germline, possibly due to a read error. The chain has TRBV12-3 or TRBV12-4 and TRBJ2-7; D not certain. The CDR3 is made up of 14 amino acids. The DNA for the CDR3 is TGTGCCAGCAGTTTTACGGCAGAAGCCTATGAGCAGTACTTC. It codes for CASSFTAEAYEQYF.

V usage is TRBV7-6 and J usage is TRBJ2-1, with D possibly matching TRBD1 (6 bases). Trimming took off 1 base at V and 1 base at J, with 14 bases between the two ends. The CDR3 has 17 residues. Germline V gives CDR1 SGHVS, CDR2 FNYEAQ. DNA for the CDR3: TGTGCCAGCAGCTTAGTAGGGGGATACTCTTCCTACAATGAGCAGTTCTTC. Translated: CASSLVGGYSSYNEQFF. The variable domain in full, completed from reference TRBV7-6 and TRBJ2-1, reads GAGVSQSPRYKVTKRGQDVALRCDPISGHVSLYWYRQALGQGPEFLTYFNYEAQQDKSGLPNDRFSAERPEGSISTLTIQRTEQRDSAMYRCASSLVGGYSSYNEQFFGPGTRLTVL.

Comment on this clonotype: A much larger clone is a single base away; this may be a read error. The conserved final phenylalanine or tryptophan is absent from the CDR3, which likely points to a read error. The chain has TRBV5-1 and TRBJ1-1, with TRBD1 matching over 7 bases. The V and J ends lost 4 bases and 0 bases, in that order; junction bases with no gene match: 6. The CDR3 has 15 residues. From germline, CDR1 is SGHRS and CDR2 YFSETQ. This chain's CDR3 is CASSGSGTVNTEAFL. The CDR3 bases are TGCGCCAGCAGCGGTTCCGGGACAGTGAACACTGAAGCTTTCCTT.

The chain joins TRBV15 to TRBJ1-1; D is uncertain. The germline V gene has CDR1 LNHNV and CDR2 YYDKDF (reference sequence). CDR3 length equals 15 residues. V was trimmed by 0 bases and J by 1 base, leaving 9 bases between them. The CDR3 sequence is CATSRDYAGNTEAFF. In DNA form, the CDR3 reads TGTGCCACCAGCAGAGATTATGCAGGGAACACTGAAGCTTTCTTT. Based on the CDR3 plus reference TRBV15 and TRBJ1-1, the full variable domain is DAMVIQNPRYQVTQFGKPVTLSCSQTLNHNVMYWYQQKSSQAPKLLFHYYDKDFNNEADTPDNFQSRRPNTSFCFLDIRSPGLGDTAMYLCATSRDYAGNTEAFFGQGTRLTVV.

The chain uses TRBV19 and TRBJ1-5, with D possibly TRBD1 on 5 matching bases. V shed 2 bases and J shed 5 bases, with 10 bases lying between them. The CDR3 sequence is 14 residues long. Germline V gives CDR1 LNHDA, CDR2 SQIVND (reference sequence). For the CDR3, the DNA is TGTGCCAGTAGTATACAGACCAGGGATCAGCCCCAGCATTTT. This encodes CASSIQTRDQPQHF.

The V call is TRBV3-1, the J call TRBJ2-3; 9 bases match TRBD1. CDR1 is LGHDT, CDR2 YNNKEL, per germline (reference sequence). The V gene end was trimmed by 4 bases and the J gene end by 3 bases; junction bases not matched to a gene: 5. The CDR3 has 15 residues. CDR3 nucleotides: TGTGCCAGCAGCCCGGGACAGGGTTTAACAGATACGCAGTATTTT. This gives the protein CASSPGQGLTDTQYF.

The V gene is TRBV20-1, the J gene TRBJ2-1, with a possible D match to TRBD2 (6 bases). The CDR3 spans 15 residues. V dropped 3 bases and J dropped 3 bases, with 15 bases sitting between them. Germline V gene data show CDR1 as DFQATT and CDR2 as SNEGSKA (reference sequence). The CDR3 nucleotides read TGCAGTGCTAGCCCTACGAGCGGGTTCTACAATGAGCAGTTCTTC. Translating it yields CSASPTSGFYNEQFF.

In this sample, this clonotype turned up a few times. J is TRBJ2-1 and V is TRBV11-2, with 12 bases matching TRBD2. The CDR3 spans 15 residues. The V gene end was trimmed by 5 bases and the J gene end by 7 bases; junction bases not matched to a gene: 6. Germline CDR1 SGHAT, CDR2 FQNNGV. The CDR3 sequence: CASSRASGGANEQFF. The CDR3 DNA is TGTGCCAGCAGCCGCGCTAGCGGGGGGGCGAATGAGCAGTTCTTC.

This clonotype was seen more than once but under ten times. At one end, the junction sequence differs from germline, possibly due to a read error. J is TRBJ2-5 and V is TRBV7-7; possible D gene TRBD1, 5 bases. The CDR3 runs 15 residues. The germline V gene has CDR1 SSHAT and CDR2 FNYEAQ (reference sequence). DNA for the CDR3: TGTGCTAGCAGTTATACTTGGGGCGCCCAAGAGACCCAGTACTTC. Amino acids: CASSYTWGAQETQYF.

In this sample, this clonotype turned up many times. The CDR3 protein is CASSFLDGFEAFF. The CDR3 bases are TGTGCCAGCAGCTTTCTCGACGGCTTTGAAGCTTTCTTT. The chain joins TRBV13 to TRBJ1-1; D is unclear. Trimming took 3 bases from V and 7 from J, leaving 12 bases between them. The CDR3 loop spans 13 amino acids. Germline lookup yields CDR1 PRHDT and CDR2 FYEKMQ (reference sequence).

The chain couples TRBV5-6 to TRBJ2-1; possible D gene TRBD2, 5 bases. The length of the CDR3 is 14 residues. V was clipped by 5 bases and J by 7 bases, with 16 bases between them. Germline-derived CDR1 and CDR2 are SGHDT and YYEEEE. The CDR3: CASSQAARSNEQFF. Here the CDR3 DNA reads TGTGCCAGCAGTCAAGCGGCTAGATCGAATGAGCAGTTCTTC.